The rows below give T cell receptor beta chains drawn from one sample of a study of blood T cell repertoires in COVID-19. TCRdb's copy holds only in-frame clones and misses some; the assay was immunoSEQ multiplex PCR. The repertoire holds 75,000 to 95,000 clones, with 90% as singletons. Sequences were obtained from peripheral blood. The receptors derive from a man aged 55 to 69 with acute or convalescent COVID-19. CDR3s include the opening cysteine and the closing phenylalanine or tryptophan. D genes are given only for firm matches. The listing skips clone size in some rows; elsewhere it reads once, few, many or a size class.

d_call: -; clone_size: -; j_call: TRBJ1-6; v_call: TRBV9; cdr3_aa: CASSVDQGRSPLHF; cdr3_nt: TGTGCCAGCAGCGTAGACCAGGGGCGGTCACCCCTCCACTTT
d_call: -; clone_size: few; j_call: TRBJ2-7; v_call: TRBV7-9; cdr3_aa: CASSSTPSYEQYF; cdr3_nt: TGTGCCAGCAGCTCAACACCATCTTACGAGCAGTACTTC
d_call: -; clone_size: -; j_call: TRBJ2-2; v_call: TRBV19; cdr3_aa: CASSIYITGELFF; cdr3_nt: TGTGCCAGTAGTATATATATCACCGGGGAGCTGTTTTTT
d_call: -; clone_size: -; j_call: TRBJ2-5; v_call: TRBV19; cdr3_aa: CASSIGPQETQYF; cdr3_nt: TGTGCCAGTAGTATAGGGCCACAAGAGACCCAGTACTTC
d_call: TRBD2; clone_size: -; j_call: TRBJ2-1; v_call: TRBV14; cdr3_aa: CASSQGTSGSEQFF; cdr3_nt: TGTGCCAGCAGCCAAGGAACTAGCGGGAGCGAGCAGTTCTTC
d_call: -; clone_size: -; j_call: TRBJ2-7; v_call: TRBV14; cdr3_aa: CASSRPGGRASEQYF; cdr3_nt: TGTGCCAGCAGCCGCCCAGGGGGGCGAGCATCCGAGCAGTACTTC
d_call: TRBD2; clone_size: -; j_call: TRBJ2-1; v_call: TRBV11-3; cdr3_aa: CASSSGLAGVSEQFF; cdr3_nt: TGTGCCAGCAGCTCAGGACTAGCGGGAGTCAGTGAGCAGTTCTTC
d_call: TRBD2; clone_size: -; j_call: TRBJ2-5; v_call: TRBV11-2; cdr3_aa: CASSGAGGRETQYF; cdr3_nt: TGTGCCAGCAGCGGAGCGGGAGGTCGTGAGACCCAGTACTTC
d_call: TRBD2; clone_size: few; j_call: TRBJ2-5; v_call: TRBV14; cdr3_aa: CASSHTAGGGETQYF; cdr3_nt: TGTGCCAGCAGCCATACCGCGGGAGGAGGGGAGACCCAGTACTTC
d_call: -; clone_size: -; j_call: TRBJ1-6; v_call: TRBV23-1; cdr3_aa: CASSQSWRDNSPLHF; cdr3_nt: TGCGCCAGCAGTCAATCGTGGAGGGATAATTCACCCCTCCACTTT
d_call: TRBD1; clone_size: -; j_call: TRBJ2-2; v_call: TRBV2; cdr3_aa: CASSLETGGTGELFF; cdr3_nt: TGTGCCAGCAGCTTAGAAACAGGGGGCACCGGGGAGCTGTTTTTT
d_call: TRBD2; clone_size: -; j_call: TRBJ2-1; v_call: TRBV9; cdr3_aa: CASSDSRTSGVNEQFF; cdr3_nt: TGTGCCAGCAGCGACTCTCGGACTAGCGGGGTCAATGAGCAGTTCTTC
d_call: -; clone_size: -; j_call: TRBJ2-3; v_call: TRBV4-3; cdr3_aa: CASSQDRVDTQYF; cdr3_nt: TGCGCCAGCAGCCAAGACAGGGTTGATACGCAGTATTTT
d_call: -; clone_size: -; j_call: TRBJ2-7; v_call: TRBV2; cdr3_aa: CASSDTESYEQYF; cdr3_nt: TGTGCCAGCAGTGATACGGAGTCCTACGAGCAGTACTTC
d_call: TRBD2; clone_size: -; j_call: TRBJ2-5; v_call: TRBV15; cdr3_aa: CATSKGLAGETQYF; cdr3_nt: TGTGCCACCAGCAAGGGACTAGCGGGTGAGACCCAGTACTTC
d_call: -; clone_size: -; j_call: TRBJ1-2; v_call: TRBV29-1; cdr3_aa: CSVVRYTSRDDRTGYTF; cdr3_nt: TGCAGCGTTGTACGTTATACCTCCCGGGACGACAGGACCGGCTACACCTTC
d_call: -; clone_size: once; j_call: TRBJ1-2; v_call: TRBV27; cdr3_aa: CASSSWRGAGAGYTF; cdr3_nt: TGTGCCAGCAGTTCCTGGCGGGGGGCAGGGGCGGGCTACACCTTC